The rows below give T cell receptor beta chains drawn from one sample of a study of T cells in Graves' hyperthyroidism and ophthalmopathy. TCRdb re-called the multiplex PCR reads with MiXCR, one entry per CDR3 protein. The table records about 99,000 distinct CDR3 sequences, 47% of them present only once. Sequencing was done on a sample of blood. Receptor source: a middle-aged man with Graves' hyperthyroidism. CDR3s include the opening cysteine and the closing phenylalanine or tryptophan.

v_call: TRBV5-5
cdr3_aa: CASSFRGTGENTEAFF

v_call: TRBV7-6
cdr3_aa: CASSHGTSKETQYF

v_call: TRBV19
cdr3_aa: CASSGTYDQPQHF

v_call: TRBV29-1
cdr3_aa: CAWRIKGYNYGYTF

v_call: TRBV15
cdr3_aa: CATSRQNTGVQPQHF

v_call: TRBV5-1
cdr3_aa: CASSSGDSRRAEAFF

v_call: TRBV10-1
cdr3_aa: CASSETQMVGYGYTF

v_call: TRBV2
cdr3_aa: CASTVRTGGARPQYF

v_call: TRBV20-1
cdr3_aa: CSASQGQSSYNEQFF

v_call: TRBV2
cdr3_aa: CASSDRESGRAPSYNEQFF

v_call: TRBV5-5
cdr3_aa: CASSRTGASSGNTIYF

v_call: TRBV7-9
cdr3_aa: CASSPPGQLGYTF

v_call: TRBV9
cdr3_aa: CASSVLQGDTQYF